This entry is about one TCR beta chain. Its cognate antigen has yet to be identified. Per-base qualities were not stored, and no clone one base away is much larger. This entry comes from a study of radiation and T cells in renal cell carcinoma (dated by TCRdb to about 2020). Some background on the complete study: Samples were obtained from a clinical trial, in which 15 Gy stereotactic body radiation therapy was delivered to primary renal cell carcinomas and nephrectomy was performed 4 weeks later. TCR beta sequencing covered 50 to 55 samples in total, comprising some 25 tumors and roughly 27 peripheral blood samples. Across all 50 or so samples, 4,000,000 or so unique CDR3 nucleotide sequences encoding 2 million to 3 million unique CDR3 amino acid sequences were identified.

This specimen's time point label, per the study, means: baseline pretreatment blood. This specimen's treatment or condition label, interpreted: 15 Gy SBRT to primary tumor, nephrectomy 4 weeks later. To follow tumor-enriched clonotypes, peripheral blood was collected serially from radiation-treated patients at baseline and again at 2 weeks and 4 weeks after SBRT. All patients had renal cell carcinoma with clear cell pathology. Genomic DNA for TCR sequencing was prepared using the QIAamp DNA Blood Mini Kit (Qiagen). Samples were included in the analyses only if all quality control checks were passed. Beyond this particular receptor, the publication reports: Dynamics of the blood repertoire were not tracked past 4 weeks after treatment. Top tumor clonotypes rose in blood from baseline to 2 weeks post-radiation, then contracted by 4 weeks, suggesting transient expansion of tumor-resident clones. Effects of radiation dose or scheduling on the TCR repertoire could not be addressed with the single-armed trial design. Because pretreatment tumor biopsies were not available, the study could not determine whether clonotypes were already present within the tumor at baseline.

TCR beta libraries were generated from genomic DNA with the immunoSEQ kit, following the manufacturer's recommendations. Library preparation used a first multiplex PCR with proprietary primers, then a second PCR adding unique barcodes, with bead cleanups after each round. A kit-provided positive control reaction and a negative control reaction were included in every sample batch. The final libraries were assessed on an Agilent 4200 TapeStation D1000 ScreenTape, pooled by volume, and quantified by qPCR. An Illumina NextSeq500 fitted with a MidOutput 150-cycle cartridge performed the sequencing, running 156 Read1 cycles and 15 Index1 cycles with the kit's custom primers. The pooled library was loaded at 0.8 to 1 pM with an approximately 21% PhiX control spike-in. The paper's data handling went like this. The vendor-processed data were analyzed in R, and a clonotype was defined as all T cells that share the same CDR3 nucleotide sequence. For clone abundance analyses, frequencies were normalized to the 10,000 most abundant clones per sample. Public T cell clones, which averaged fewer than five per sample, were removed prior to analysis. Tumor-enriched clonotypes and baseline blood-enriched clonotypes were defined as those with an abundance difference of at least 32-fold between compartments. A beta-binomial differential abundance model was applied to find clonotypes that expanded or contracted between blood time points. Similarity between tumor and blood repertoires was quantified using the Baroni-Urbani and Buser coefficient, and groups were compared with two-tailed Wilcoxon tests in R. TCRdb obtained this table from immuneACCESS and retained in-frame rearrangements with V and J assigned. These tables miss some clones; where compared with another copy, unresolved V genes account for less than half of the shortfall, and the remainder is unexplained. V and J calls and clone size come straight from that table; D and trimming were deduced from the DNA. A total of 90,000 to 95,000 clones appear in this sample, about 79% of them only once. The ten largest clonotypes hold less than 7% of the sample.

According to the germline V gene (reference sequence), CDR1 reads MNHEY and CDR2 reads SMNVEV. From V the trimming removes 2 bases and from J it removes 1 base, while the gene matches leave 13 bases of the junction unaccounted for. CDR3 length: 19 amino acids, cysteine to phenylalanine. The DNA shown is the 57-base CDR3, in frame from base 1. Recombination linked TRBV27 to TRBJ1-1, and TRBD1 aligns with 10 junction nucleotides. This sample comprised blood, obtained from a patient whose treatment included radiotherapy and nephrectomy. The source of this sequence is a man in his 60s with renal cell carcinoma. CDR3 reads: CASSLSGRRGQGRNTEAFF. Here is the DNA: TGTGCCAGCAGTTTAAGTGGTCGTCGGGGACAGGGGAGGAACACTGAAGCTTTCTTT.